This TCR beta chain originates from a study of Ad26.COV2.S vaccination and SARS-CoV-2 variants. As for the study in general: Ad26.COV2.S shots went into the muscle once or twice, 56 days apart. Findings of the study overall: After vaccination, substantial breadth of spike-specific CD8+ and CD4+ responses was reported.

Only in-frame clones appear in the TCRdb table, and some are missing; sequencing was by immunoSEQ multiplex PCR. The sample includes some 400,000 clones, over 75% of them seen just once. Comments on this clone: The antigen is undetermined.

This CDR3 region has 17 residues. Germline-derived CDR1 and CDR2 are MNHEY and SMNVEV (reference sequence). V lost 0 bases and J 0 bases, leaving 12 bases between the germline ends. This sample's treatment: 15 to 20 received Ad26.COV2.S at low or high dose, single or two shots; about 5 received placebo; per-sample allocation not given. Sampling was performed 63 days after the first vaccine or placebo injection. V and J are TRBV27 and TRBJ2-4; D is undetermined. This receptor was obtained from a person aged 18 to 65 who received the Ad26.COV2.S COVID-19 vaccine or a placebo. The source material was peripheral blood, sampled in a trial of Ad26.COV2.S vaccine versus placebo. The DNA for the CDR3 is TGTGCCAGCAGTTTATCGTCGCAGTCCGCAGCCAAAAACATTCAGTACTTC. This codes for CASSLSSQSAAKNIQYF.